Detailed here is one T cell receptor beta chain. How the authors handled the data: Estimation of nucleated cell counts relied on the amplification of reference gene primers. Repertoires were generated with immunoSEQ multiplex PCR, while TCRdb's copy carries only in-frame clones and drops some. The D gene and trimming were derived from the DNA, and the V and J assignments and clone size from that table. Here the sample spans some 180,000 clones, roughly 80% being singletons. These data belong to a study of blood T cell repertoires in COVID-19. V lost 3 bases, J lost 6 bases, and 9 bases lay in between. Germline values: CDR1 DFQATT, CDR2 SNEGSKA (reference sequence). This CDR3 contains 12 residues.

The sequencing sample was made of peripheral blood. V and J are TRBV20-1 and TRBJ2-1, with D perhaps TRBD1 (5 bases). The origin of this receptor is a man aged 45 to 65 who had recovered from COVID-19. The CDR3 nucleotides read TGCAGTGCTAGTCAGGGAAGCAATGAGCAGTTCTTC. It encodes CSASQGSNEQFF.